Below are 24 T cell receptor beta chains sequenced from a single sample in a study of T cell responses to AZD1222 COVID-19 vaccine. The assay was immunoSEQ multiplex PCR, and TCRdb's table has in-frame clones only and misses some. The sample shows approximately 70,000 clones, 86% of them seen only once. Specimen: peripheral blood, collected on day 0 of AZD1222 vaccination. The receptor set was obtained from an adult in good health.

The V gene is TRBV2, the J gene TRBJ1-5; no reliable D call. This CDR3 spans 11 amino acids. The V and J ends lost 1 base and 11 bases respectively, with 6 bases between them. Germline CDR1 reads SNHLY; CDR2 reads FYNNEI. The CDR3 here is CASSEGTSQHF. CDR3 nucleotides: TGTGCCAGCAGTGAAGGGACGTCCCAGCATTTT.

This clone appeared a single time. Here the CDR3 DNA reads TGCGCCAGCAGCTTGGCTGGGACTAACGTCTACGAGCAGTACTTC. It translates to CASSLAGTNVYEQYF. The J gene is TRBJ2-7, the V gene TRBV5-1; 7 nucleotides line up with TRBD2. The CDR3 covers 15 residues. With V trimmed by 0 bases and J by 3 bases, 6 bases remained unmatched. Germline CDR1 and CDR2: SGHRS and YFSETQ. Full variable domain (outside the CDR3, taken from reference TRBV5-1 and TRBJ2-7): KAGVTQTPRYLIKTRGQQVTLSCSPISGHRSVSWYQQTPGQGLQFLFEYFSETQRNKGNFPGRFSGRQFSNSRSEMNVSTLELGDSALYLCASSLAGTNVYEQYFGPGTRLTVT.

This clone was counted once. The chain carries TRBV7-3 and TRBJ2-3, with 9 nucleotides matching TRBD2. Germline V gene lookup returns CDR1 SGHTA and CDR2 FQGTGA. V gave up 4 bases and J gave up 0 bases; unmatched junction bases: 20. The CDR3 covers 21 residues. CDR3 sequence reads: CASSSRRGAGGLLTSTDTQYF. CDR3 sequence (DNA): TGTGCCAGCAGCTCCCGACGGGGAGCGGGAGGTCTCCTTACTAGCACAGATACGCAGTATTTT. The variable domain in full, with the rest retrieved from reference TRBV7-3 and TRBJ2-3, is GAGVSQTPSNKVTEKGKYVELRCDPISGHTALYWYRQSLGQGPEFLIYFQGTGAADDSGLPNDRFFAVRPEGSVSTLKIQRTERGDSAVYLCASSSRRGAGGLLTSTDTQYFGPGTRLTVL.

The gene calls are TRBV15 and TRBJ1-6; D is unresolved. V gave up 2 bases and J gave up 7 bases, with 12 bases separating them. The CDR3 spans 15 residues. Germline values: CDR1 LNHNV, CDR2 YYDKDF (reference sequence). CDR3 nucleotides: TGTGCCACCAGCAGAACCCGGACTTCAAATTCACCCCTCCACTTT. Its protein product is CATSRTRTSNSPLHF.

V and J are TRBV28 and TRBJ2-7, with 12 bases lining up with TRBD2. V trimming: 6 bases; J trimming: 7 bases; junction bases outside the gene matches: 7. Germline lookup yields CDR1 MDHEN and CDR2 SYDVKM. The CDR3 spans 14 residues. This chain's CDR3 is CASRPSGRAGEQYF. CDR3 sequence (DNA): TGTGCCAGCAGACCTAGCGGGAGGGCCGGGGAGCAGTACTTC.

V and J are TRBV7-3 and TRBJ1-6, with no clear D. Germline V gene data show CDR1 as SGHTA and CDR2 as FQGTGA. With 4 bases removed from V and 8 bases from J, the gap between germline ends came to 9 bases. CDR3 length: 13 residues. CDR3 sequence reads: CASSSKPDSPLHF. Written as DNA, the CDR3 is TGTGCCAGCAGCTCGAAACCGGATTCACCCCTCCACTTT.

The chain has TRBV9 and TRBJ2-3; D unclear. The CDR3 is 12 residues long. The germline V gene encodes CDR1 SGDLS and CDR2 YYNGEE. Trimming cost V 0 bases and J 4 bases, with 3 bases left between them. The CDR3, as DNA: TGTGCCAGCAGCGTAGACCCAGATACGCAGTATTTT. Encoded protein: CASSVDPDTQYF.

The genes are TRBV15 and TRBJ2-1; weak D call: TRBD1 (6 bases). Deletions cut 7 bases from V and 7 bases from J, with 20 bases between. Germline assignment: CDR1 LNHNV and CDR2 YYDKDF (reference sequence). The CDR3 contains 15 residues. CDR3 amino acids: CATTNSRQVSNEQFF. The CDR3 DNA reads as TGTGCCACCACCAACTCTAGACAGGTTTCTAATGAGCAGTTCTTC.

The V gene is TRBV28, the J gene TRBJ1-4; D gene uncertain. The CDR3 has 16 amino acids. Germline values: CDR1 MDHEN, CDR2 SYDVKM. Trimming stripped 5 bases from V and 5 bases from J, with 18 bases between. The CDR3 DNA is TGTGCCAGCAGTCCCCGTCGGGCAGGTCGCAATGAAAAACTGTTTTTT. Its protein is CASSPRRAGRNEKLFF.

The genes are TRBV5-6 and TRBJ2-1, with 8 bases identical to TRBD1. The CDR3 sequence is 15 residues long. Germline lookup yields CDR1 SGHDT and CDR2 YYEEEE. Losses at the gene ends were 4 bases for V and 7 bases for J; bases not matched to a gene: 10. CDR3 amino acids: CASSPGTGRSNEQFF. The CDR3 DNA sequence: TGTGCCAGCAGCCCTGGGACAGGAAGGTCGAATGAGCAGTTCTTC.

The chain links TRBV7-6 to TRBJ2-5, with D uncertain. The CDR3 loop spans 13 amino acids. V lost 1 base to trimming and J lost 4 bases, with 7 bases between them. CDR1 is SGHVS and CDR2 is FNYEAQ in the germline V gene. CDR3 amino acids: CASSLEVVETQYF. The CDR3 coding sequence is TGTGCCAGCAGCTTAGAAGTGGTAGAGACCCAGTACTTC. Looking up the rest from reference TRBV7-6 and TRBJ2-5 gives the full variable domain: GAGVSQSPRYKVTKRGQDVALRCDPISGHVSLYWYRQALGQGPEFLTYFNYEAQQDKSGLPNDRFSAERPEGSISTLTIQRTEQRDSAMYRCASSLEVVETQYFGPGTRLLVL.

The genes are TRBV20-1 and TRBJ2-7, with 7 nucleotides matching TRBD2. The CDR3 is 11 residues long. The V and J ends lost 6 bases and 6 bases, in that order; junction bases with no gene match: 5. Germline CDR1 DFQATT, CDR2 SNEGSKA (reference sequence). CDR3 nucleotide sequence: TGCAGTGCATTCCCGGGGGGCGAGCAGTACTTC. It codes for CSAFPGGEQYF.

The rearrangement links TRBV7-2 to TRBJ2-3, with D perhaps TRBD1 or TRBD2 (5 bases each). The CDR3 is 12 amino acids. V was clipped by 5 bases and J by 6 bases, with 9 bases between them. Per the germline V gene, CDR1 is SGHTA and CDR2 is FQGNSA. DNA for the CDR3: TGTGCCAGCAGCCTTTGGGGGGATACGCAGTATTTT. Translated: CASSLWGDTQYF.

The chain has TRBV25-1 and TRBJ2-3, with a tentative D call TRBD2 (5 bases). The V end was cut by 5 bases, the J end by 0 bases, with 12 bases between. Germline lookup yields CDR1 MGHDK and CDR2 SYGVNS. The CDR3 extends over 15 amino acids. The CDR3 sequence is CASSSTKTSTDTQYF. For the CDR3, the DNA is TGTGCCAGCAGTTCGACTAAGACTAGCACAGATACGCAGTATTTT.

This chain uses TRBV30 with TRBJ1-5, with D unclear. Trimming cost V 2 bases and J 6 bases, with 11 bases left between them. The CDR3 is 13 residues long. Germline V gene sequence: CDR1 GTSNPN, CDR2 SVGIG (reference sequence). The CDR3 bases are TGTGCCTGGAGTTCGGGAAAGAGTCAGCCCCAGCATTTT. Translating gives CAWSSGKSQPQHF.

This chain connects TRBV29-1 to TRBJ1-1, with D perhaps matching TRBD1 (5 bases). This CDR3 is 12 amino acids long. Germline V gene sequence: CDR1 SQVTM, CDR2 ANQGSEA. V lost 4 bases, J lost 4 bases, and 10 bases lay in between. Here the CDR3 reads CSVARGVTEAFF. The CDR3 coding sequence is TGCAGCGTTGCCCGGGGGGTCACTGAAGCTTTCTTT.

This clone was counted once. V usage is TRBV5-1 and J usage is TRBJ1-1; no definite D call. V lost 0 bases and J 3 bases, leaving 6 bases between the germline ends. Germline V gives CDR1 SGHRS, CDR2 YFSETQ. The CDR3 contains 13 residues. In nucleotides, the CDR3 is TGCGCCAGCAGCTTGGGGGGTGACACTGAAGCTTTCTTT. Translating gives CASSLGGDTEAFF.

This chain uses TRBV19 with TRBJ2-2; the D gene is possibly TRBD1 (5 bases). From germline, CDR1 is LNHDA and CDR2 SQIVND (reference sequence). This CDR3 spans 14 amino acids. The V gene lost 6 bases and the J gene lost 3 bases, with 11 bases spanning the gap. The CDR3 nucleotides are TGTGCCAGTAGCGAAAACAGGTACACCGGGGAGCTGTTTTTT. Translation gives CASSENRYTGELFF.

The V and J genes are TRBV7-8 and TRBJ1-4, with D possibly being TRBD1 (6 bases). Germline V CDR1 and CDR2: SGHVS, FQNEAQ. V gave up 5 bases and J gave up 8 bases, with 15 bases separating them. CDR3 length: 14 amino acids. The CDR3 spells CASSKTGNGEKLFF. The DNA for the CDR3 is TGTGCCAGCAGCAAAACAGGGAACGGCGAAAAACTGTTTTTT.

The V call is TRBV6-2 or TRBV6-3, the J call TRBJ2-3; 7 bases agree with TRBD2. Germline CDR1 is MNHEY and CDR2 is SVGEGT. V shed 4 bases, J shed 2 bases, and the junction held 12 bases outside the gene matches. The CDR3 has 17 residues. CDR3 in DNA: TGTGCCAGCAGTTTAGGGAGTGGGAGGGCAACCACAGATACGCAGTATTTT. It codes for CASSLGSGRATTDTQYF.

In this sample, this clone turned up a few times. This chain joins TRBV30 and TRBJ2-1; 8 bases fit TRBD2. The V segment lost 4 bases and the J segment 0 bases; nucleotides outside the gene matches: 8. CDR3 length: 16 residues. Germline CDR1 reads GTSNPN; CDR2 reads SVGIG (reference sequence). CDR3 nucleotides: TGTGCCTGGACCAAACTAGCGGTAAACTCCTACAATGAGCAGTTCTTC. Its translation is CAWTKLAVNSYNEQFF.

This sequence joins TRBV2 and TRBJ1-1; maybe TRBD1 (6 bases). Trimming left V 11 bases short and J 0 bases short, with 13 bases between. The germline V gene has CDR1 SNHLY and CDR2 FYNNEI. The CDR3 sequence is 13 residues long. The CDR3 DNA reads TGTGCCGGGTCGGACAGTATGAACACTGAAGCTTTCTTT. Its translation: CAGSDSMNTEAFF.

The chain has TRBV28 and TRBJ1-2, with a tentative D call TRBD1 (5 bases). Germline assignment: CDR1 MDHEN and CDR2 SYDVKM. The germline V and J ends were trimmed by 2 bases and 7 bases, with 14 bases remaining between them. The CDR3 is 14 residues long. CDR3 loop: CASSLGHLNGGYTF. For the CDR3, the DNA is TGTGCCAGCAGTTTAGGACATTTAAACGGTGGCTACACCTTC.

V is TRBV19 and J is TRBJ1-3; D uncertain. The germline V and J ends were trimmed by 8 bases and 0 bases, with 5 bases remaining between them. The CDR3 loop spans 12 amino acids. Germline-derived CDR1 and CDR2 are LNHDA and SQIVND (reference sequence). The CDR3 coding sequence is TGTGCCAGTGAGAGCTCTGGAAACACCATATATTTT. Translating gives CASESSGNTIYF. Based on the CDR3 plus reference TRBV19 and TRBJ1-3, the full variable domain is DGGITQSPKYLFRKEGQNVTLSCEQNLNHDAMYWYRQDPGQGLRLIYYSQIVNDFQKGDIAEGYSVSREKKESFPLTVTSAQKNPTAFYLCASESSGNTIYFGEGSWLTVV.